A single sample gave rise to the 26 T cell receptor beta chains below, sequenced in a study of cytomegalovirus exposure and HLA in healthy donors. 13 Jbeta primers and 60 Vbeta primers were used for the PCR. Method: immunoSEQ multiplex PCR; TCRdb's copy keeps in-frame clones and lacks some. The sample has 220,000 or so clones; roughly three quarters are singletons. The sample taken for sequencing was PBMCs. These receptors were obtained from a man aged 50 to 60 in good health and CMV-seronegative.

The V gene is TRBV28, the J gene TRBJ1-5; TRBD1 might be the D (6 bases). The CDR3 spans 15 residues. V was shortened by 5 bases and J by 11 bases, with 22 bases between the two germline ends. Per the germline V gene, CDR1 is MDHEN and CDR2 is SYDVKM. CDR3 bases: TGTGCCAGCAGTCCCATGGCAGGGGCGGCATCAGCCCAGCATTTT. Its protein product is CASSPMAGAASAQHF.

In nucleotides, the CDR3 is TGTGCCAGCAGTGACCCGGAGGAGGTAGGTTCTGGAAACACCATATATTTT. Its protein product is CASSDPEEVGSGNTIYF. This rearrangement joins TRBV6-4 to TRBJ1-3; D ambiguous. Between the trimmed V and J ends, which lost 2 bases and 1 base, there was a span of 15 bases. CDR3 length: 17 amino acids. Germline CDR1 MRHNA, CDR2 SNTAGT.

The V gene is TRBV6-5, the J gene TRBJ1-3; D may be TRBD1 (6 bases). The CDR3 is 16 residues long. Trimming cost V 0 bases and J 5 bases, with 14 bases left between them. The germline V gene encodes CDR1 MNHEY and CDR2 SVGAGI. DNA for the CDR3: TGTGCCAGCAGTTACTCGATTTGGGGGCGTAGAAACACCATATATTTT. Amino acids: CASSYSIWGRRNTIYF.

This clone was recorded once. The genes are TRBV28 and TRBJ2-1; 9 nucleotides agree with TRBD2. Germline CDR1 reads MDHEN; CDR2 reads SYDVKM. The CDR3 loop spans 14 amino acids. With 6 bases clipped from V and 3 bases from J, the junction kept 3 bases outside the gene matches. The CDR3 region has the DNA TGTGCCAGCAGCCCTAGCGGGAACTACAATGAGCAGTTCTTC. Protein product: CASSPSGNYNEQFF.

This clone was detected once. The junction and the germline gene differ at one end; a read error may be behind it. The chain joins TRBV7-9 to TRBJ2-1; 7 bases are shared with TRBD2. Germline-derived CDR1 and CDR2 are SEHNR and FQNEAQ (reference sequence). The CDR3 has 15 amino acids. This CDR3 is CASSRPGEGVDEQLF. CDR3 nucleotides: TGTGCCAGCAGCCGCCCGGGGGAGGGTGTAGATGAGCAGCTCTTC.

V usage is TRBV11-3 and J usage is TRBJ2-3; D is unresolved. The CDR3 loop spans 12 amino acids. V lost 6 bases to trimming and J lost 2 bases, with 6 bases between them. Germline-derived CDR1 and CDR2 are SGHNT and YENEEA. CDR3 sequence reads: CASSSTTDTQYF. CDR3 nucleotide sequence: TGTGCCAGCAGTTCTACCACAGATACGCAGTATTTT.

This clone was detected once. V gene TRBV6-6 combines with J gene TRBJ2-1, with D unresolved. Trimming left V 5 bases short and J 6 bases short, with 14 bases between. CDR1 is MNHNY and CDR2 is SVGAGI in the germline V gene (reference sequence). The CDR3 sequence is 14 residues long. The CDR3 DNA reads TGTGCCAGCAGTCCACTGCCTATGGTCAATGAGCAGTTCTTC. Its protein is CASSPLPMVNEQFF.

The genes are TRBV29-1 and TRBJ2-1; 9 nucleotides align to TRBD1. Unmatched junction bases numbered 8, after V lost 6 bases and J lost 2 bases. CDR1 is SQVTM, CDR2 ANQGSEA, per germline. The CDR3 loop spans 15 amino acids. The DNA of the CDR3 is TGCAGCGTAACTGCTGGACAGGGGACCTACAATGAGCAGTTCTTC. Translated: CSVTAGQGTYNEQFF.

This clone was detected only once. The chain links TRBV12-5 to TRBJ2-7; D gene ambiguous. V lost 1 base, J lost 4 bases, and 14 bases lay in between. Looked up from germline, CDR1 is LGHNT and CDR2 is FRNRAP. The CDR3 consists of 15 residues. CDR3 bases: TGTGCTAGTGGTTTGGCACCAGAACAGATTTACGAGCAGTACTTC. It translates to CASGLAPEQIYEQYF.

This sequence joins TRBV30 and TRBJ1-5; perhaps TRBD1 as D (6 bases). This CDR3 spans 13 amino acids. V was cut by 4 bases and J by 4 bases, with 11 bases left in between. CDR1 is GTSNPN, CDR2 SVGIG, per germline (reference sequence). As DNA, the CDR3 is TGTGCCTGGAACGCACAGGGAAATCAGCCCCAGCATTTT. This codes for CAWNAQGNQPQHF.

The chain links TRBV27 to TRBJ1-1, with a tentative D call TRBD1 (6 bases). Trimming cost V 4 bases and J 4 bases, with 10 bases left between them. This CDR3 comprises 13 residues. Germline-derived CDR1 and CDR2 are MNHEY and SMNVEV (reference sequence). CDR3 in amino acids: CASSSQGPTEAFF. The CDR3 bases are TGTGCCAGCAGTTCTCAGGGGCCCACTGAAGCTTTCTTT.

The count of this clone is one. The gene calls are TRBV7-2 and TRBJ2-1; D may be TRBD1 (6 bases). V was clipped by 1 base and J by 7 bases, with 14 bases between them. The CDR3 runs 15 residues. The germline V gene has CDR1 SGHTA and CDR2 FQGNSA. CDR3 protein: CASSLDRDVRNEQFF. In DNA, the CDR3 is TGTGCCAGCAGCTTAGACAGGGACGTACGGAATGAGCAGTTCTTC.

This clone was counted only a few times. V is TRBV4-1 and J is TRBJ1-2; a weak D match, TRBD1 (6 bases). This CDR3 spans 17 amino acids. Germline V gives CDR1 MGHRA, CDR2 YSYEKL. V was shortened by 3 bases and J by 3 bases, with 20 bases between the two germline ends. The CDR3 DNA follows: TGCGCCAGCAGCCAGACCTCCGGACAGCCAAGCCACTATGGCTACACCTTC. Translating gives CASSQTSGQPSHYGYTF.

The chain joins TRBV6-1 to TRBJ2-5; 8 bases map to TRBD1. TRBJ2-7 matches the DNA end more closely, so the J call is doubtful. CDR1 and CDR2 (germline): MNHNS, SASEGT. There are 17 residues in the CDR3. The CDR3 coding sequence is TGTGCCAGCAGTGAAGGAGAAGTGGCAGGGGGCACCTACGAGCAGTACTTC. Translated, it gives CASSEGEVAGGTYEQYF.

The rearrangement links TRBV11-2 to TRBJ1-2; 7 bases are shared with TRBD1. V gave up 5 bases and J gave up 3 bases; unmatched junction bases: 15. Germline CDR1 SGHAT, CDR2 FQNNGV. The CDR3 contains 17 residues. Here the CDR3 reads CASSTRQGRIQDYGYTF. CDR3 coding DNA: TGTGCCAGCAGCACAAGACAGGGACGTATACAGGACTATGGCTACACCTTC.

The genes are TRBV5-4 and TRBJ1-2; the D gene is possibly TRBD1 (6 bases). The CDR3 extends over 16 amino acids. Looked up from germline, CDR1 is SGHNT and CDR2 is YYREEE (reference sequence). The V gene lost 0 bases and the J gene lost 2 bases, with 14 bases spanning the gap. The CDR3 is CASSLVGQGKNYGYTF. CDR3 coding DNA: TGTGCCAGCAGCTTGGTTGGGCAGGGGAAGAACTATGGCTACACCTTC.

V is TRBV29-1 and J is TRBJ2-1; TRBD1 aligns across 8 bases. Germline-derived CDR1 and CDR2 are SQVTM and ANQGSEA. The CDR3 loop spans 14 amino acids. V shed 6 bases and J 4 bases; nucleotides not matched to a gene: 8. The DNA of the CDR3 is TGCAGCGTGGAAAACCGGGACAGGTACAATGAGCAGTTCTTC. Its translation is CSVENRDRYNEQFF.

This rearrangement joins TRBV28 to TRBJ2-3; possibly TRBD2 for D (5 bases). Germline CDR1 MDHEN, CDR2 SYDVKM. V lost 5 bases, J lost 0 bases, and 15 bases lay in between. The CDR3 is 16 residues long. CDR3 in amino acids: CASSPSGGRSTDTQYF. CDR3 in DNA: TGTGCCAGCAGTCCCTCGGGCGGGCGGAGCACAGATACGCAGTATTTT.

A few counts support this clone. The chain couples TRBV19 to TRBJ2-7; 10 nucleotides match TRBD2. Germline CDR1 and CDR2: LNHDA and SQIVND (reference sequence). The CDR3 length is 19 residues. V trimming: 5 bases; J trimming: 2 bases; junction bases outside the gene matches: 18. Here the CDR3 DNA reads TGTGCCAGTAGTCCACTCACTAGCGGGAAGGGATTTCGGACCTACGAGCAGTACTTC. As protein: CASSPLTSGKGFRTYEQYF.

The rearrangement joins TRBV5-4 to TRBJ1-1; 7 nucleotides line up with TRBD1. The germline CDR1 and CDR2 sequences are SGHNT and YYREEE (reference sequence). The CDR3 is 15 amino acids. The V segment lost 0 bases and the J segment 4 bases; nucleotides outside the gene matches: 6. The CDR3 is CASSLGRGLVTEAFF. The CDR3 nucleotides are TGTGCCAGCAGCTTGGGAAGGGGGCTGGTCACTGAAGCTTTCTTT.

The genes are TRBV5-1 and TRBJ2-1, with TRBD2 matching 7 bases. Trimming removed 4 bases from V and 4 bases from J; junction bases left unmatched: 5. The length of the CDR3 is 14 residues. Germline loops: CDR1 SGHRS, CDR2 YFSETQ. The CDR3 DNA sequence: TGCGCCAGCAGCGGGGGGGACGCTTACAATGAGCAGTTCTTC. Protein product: CASSGGDAYNEQFF.

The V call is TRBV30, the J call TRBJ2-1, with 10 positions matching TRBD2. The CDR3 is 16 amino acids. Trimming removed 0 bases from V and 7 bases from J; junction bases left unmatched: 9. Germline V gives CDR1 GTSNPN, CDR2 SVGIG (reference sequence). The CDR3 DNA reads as TGTGCCTGGAGTGTAGGGCTAGCGGGAGCTGTTAATGAGCAGTTCTTC. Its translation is CAWSVGLAGAVNEQFF.

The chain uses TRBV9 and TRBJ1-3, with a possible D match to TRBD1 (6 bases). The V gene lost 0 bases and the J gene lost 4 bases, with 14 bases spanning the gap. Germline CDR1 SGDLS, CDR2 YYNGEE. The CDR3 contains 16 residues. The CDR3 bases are TGTGCCAGCAGCGTAGGCCCAGGGGTAGGAGGAAACACCATATATTTT. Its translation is CASSVGPGVGGNTIYF.

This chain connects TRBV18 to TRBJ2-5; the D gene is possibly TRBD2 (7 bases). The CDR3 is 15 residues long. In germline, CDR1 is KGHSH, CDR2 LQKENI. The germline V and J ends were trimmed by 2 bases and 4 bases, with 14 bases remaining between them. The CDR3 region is CASSPGGGGRETQYF. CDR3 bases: TGTGCCAGCTCACCAGGGGGCGGGGGACGAGAGACCCAGTACTTC.

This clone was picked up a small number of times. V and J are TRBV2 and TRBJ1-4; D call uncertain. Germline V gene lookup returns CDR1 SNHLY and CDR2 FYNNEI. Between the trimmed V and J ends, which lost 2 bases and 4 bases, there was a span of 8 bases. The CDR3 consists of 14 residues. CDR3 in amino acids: CASSEWGVNEKLFF. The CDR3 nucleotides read TGTGCCAGCAGTGAATGGGGAGTTAATGAAAAACTGTTTTTT.

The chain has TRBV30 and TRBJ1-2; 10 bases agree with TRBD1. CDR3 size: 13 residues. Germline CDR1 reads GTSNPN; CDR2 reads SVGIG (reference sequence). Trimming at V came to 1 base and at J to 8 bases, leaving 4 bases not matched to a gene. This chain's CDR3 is CAWSAGQGYGYTF. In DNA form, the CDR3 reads TGTGCCTGGAGTGCGGGACAGGGGTACGGCTACACCTTC.